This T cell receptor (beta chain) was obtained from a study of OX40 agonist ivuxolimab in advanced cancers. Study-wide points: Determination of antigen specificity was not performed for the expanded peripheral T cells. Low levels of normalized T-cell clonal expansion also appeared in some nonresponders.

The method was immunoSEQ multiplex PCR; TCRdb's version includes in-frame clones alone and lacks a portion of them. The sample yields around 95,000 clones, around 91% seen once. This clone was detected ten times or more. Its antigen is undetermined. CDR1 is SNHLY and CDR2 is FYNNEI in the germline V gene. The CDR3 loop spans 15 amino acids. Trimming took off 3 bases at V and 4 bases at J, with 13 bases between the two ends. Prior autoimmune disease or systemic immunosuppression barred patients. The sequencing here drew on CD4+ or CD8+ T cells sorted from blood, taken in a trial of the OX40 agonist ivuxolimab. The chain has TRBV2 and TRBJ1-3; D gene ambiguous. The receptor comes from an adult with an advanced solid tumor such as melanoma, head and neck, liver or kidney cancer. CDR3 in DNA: TGTGCCAGCAGTGACCCCGGGCTCCGAGGAAACACCATATATTTT. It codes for CASSDPGLRGNTIYF.